The T cell receptor beta chain under discussion was sequenced for a study of blood T cell repertoires in COVID-19. Method: immunoSEQ multiplex PCR; TCRdb's copy keeps in-frame clones and lacks some. The sample lists around 80,000 clones, about four fifths occurring once. Germline loops: CDR1 MNHEY, CDR2 SVGAGI. V was clipped by 0 bases and J by 6 bases; unmatched bases: 7. This CDR3 spans 16 amino acids. This receptor was taken from a human donor in a cohort sampled during active COVID-19. This chain joins TRBV6-5 and TRBJ2-2; 7 nucleotides align to TRBD1. The sample was peripheral blood. The CDR3 nucleotides read TGTGCCAGCAGTTACTCGAGACAGGGTGGCCCCGGGGAGCTGTTTTTT. It encodes CASSYSRQGGPGELFF.